The 32 T cell receptor beta chains presented below share a single source sample, sequenced in a study of shared clonotypes between healthy human individuals. Profiling relied on immunoSEQ multiplex PCR, and the TCRdb table lists in-frame clones only, not all of them. Of approximately 2.1 million clones in the sample, over 85% are singletons; the top ten hold 0.39%. The sequencing sample was made of naive CD4+ T cells from PBMCs. Noted subset: CD45RA+ positively selected. The receptor source for this set is a man younger than 30 in good health. Some clones in this sample may be carry-over from other donors' samples.

This chain uses TRBV5-8 with TRBJ1-5, with no clear D. Germline assignment: CDR1 SGHTS and CDR2 YDEGEE. Trimming left V 2 bases short and J 6 bases short, with 3 bases between. The CDR3 loop spans 11 amino acids. The chain's CDR3 is CASSFSQPQHF. The CDR3 DNA sequence: TGTGCCAGCAGCTTCTCTCAGCCCCAGCATTTT.

In its sample, this clone was seen once. The CDR3 region has the DNA TGTGCCAGCAGCTTCGGACTAGCGGGAGGCAATGAGCAGTTCTTC. As protein: CASSFGLAGGNEQFF. The gene calls are TRBV11-2 and TRBJ2-1, with TRBD2 identical over 14 bases. The germline V gene has CDR1 SGHAT and CDR2 FQNNGV. The CDR3 runs 15 residues. V was clipped by 3 bases and J by 6 bases; unmatched bases: 1.

The V and J genes are TRBV30 and TRBJ1-4, with D tentatively TRBD1 (5 bases). This CDR3 contains 11 residues. Looked up from germline, CDR1 is GTSNPN and CDR2 is SVGIG (reference sequence). The CDR3 sequence is CAWRDFEKLFF. The CDR3, as DNA: TGTGCTTGGCGGGACTTTGAAAAACTGTTTTTT.

The gene calls are TRBV9 and TRBJ2-5; TRBD1 matches 9 bases. The CDR3 consists of 15 residues. V trimming: 3 bases; J trimming: 5 bases; junction bases outside the gene matches: 8. Germline CDR1 SGDLS, CDR2 YYNGEE. As DNA, the CDR3 is TGTGCCAGCAGCGCCGAACAGGGGGCAAGTGAGACCCAGTACTTC. Translation: CASSAEQGASETQYF.

The gene calls are TRBV21-1 and TRBJ2-7; the DNA was not used to check the table's D call, TRBD1. TRBV21-1 is described as a pseudogene. CDR3 length equals 16 residues. CDR3 residues: CASSRLGTVSSYEQYF. The CDR3 nucleotides read TGTGCCAGCAGCAGACTCGGGACAGTGAGCTCCTACGAGCAGTACTTC.

This chain joins TRBV19 and TRBJ2-3, with 8 bases lining up with TRBD2. CDR1 LNHDA and CDR2 SQIVND come from the germline V gene (reference sequence). With 10 bases clipped from V and 5 bases from J, the junction kept 11 bases outside the gene matches. This CDR3 is built from 14 residues. CDR3 loop: CATTVAGHQDTQYF. The CDR3 DNA reads as TGTGCCACCACAGTAGCGGGACATCAAGATACGCAGTATTTT.

The chain recombines TRBV14 with TRBJ2-1; D is undetermined. Per the germline V gene, CDR1 is SGHDN and CDR2 is FVKESK. CDR3 length: 15 amino acids. V was cut by 7 bases and J by 0 bases, with 13 bases left in between. CDR3 bases: TGTGCCAGCAATGGTGGACCATCCTCCTACAATGAGCAGTTCTTC. Its protein product is CASNGGPSSYNEQFF.

The chain combines TRBV5-1 with TRBJ2-1; D remains unclear. Trimming pared 1 base from V and 9 bases from J, leaving 14 bases between. The CDR3 has 14 amino acids. Germline V gene data show CDR1 as SGHRS and CDR2 as YFSETQ. Written as DNA, the CDR3 is TGCGCCAGCAGCTTGCCACACCCAGAAGGTGAGCAGTTCTTC. This encodes CASSLPHPEGEQFF.

The chain is built from TRBV5-6 and TRBJ1-2; maybe TRBD1 (6 bases). The length of the CDR3 is 13 residues. Trimming removed 3 bases at V and 4 bases at J, with 10 bases between. Per germline, CDR1 SGHDT and CDR2 YYEEEE. The CDR3 loop reads CASSSQGSYGYTF. CDR3 nucleotide sequence: TGTGCCAGCAGCTCACAGGGCTCCTATGGCTACACCTTC. The full variable domain, its missing parts supplied by reference TRBV5-6 and TRBJ1-2, is DAGVTQSPTHLIKTRGQQVTLRCSPKSGHDTVSWYQQALGQGPQFIFQYYEEEERQRGNFPDRFSGHQFPNYSSELNVNALLLGDSALYLCASSSQGSYGYTFGSGTRLTVV.

The chain couples TRBV28 to TRBJ2-7; D remains ambiguous. Germline assignment: CDR1 MDHEN and CDR2 SYDVKM. The CDR3 loop spans 14 amino acids. With 1 base removed from V and 3 bases from J, the gap between germline ends came to 10 bases. The CDR3 region is CASSLSPGYYEQYF. The CDR3 DNA reads as TGTGCCAGCAGTTTATCACCCGGATACTACGAGCAGTACTTC.

Points on this clone: The sample has other DNA sequences that encode this CDR3 too. V gene TRBV5-1 combines with J gene TRBJ1-4; 9 bases map to TRBD1. After removal of 4 bases from V and 5 bases from J, the junction contained 3 bases not matched to a gene. Germline V gene sequence: CDR1 SGHRS, CDR2 YFSETQ. The CDR3 totals 14 residues. This chain's CDR3 is CASSQGQGNEKLFF. The CDR3 nucleotides are TGCGCCAGCAGCCAGGGACAGGGAAATGAAAAACTGTTTTTT.

V is TRBV6-1 and J is TRBJ1-2, with TRBD1 as a possible D gene (6 bases). The CDR3 sequence is 12 residues long. V was trimmed by 3 bases and J by 6 bases, leaving 8 bases between them. The germline V gene has CDR1 MNHNS and CDR2 SASEGT. The CDR3 DNA reads as TGTGCCAGCAGTGAGCAGGGGAATGGCTACACCTTC. This gives the protein CASSEQGNGYTF.

The chain is built from TRBV19 and TRBJ2-5; no firm D call. This CDR3 region has 14 residues. V lost 3 bases and J 1 base, leaving 9 bases between the germline ends. Germline V gene lookup returns CDR1 LNHDA and CDR2 SQIVND (reference sequence). The chain's CDR3 is CASSISQFQETQYF. CDR3 in DNA: TGTGCCAGTAGTATCTCACAGTTCCAAGAGACCCAGTACTTC.

The chain employs TRBV5-1 and TRBJ2-7; 7 bases align to TRBD1. CDR3 length: 14 amino acids. V shed 0 bases, J shed 9 bases, and the junction held 9 bases outside the gene matches. From germline, CDR1 is SGHRS and CDR2 YFSETQ. The CDR3 protein is CASSLAGLPGGQYF. The CDR3 nucleotides read TGCGCCAGCAGCTTGGCCGGACTCCCAGGGGGGCAGTACTTC.

The V gene is TRBV10-3, the J gene TRBJ1-2, with unresolved D. In germline, CDR1 is ENHRY, CDR2 SYGVKD. The CDR3 is 14 amino acids. Trimming removed 5 bases from V and 5 bases from J, with 15 bases in between. The CDR3 loop reads CAISPGLPYYGYTF. The CDR3, as DNA: TGTGCCATCAGTCCGGGCCTTCCTTATTATGGCTACACCTTC.

This clone was detected once. The chain couples TRBV30 to TRBJ2-1; possibly TRBD1 or TRBD2 for D (5 bases each). CDR1 and CDR2 (germline): GTSNPN, SVGIG (reference sequence). V shed 0 bases and J shed 5 bases, with 14 bases lying between them. The CDR3 totals 15 residues. The CDR3 sequence is CAWSVGAGRHNEQFF. In nucleotides, the CDR3 is TGTGCCTGGAGTGTCGGGGCAGGCCGACACAATGAGCAGTTCTTC.

The rearrangement links TRBV7-2 to TRBJ1-5; 7 bases align to TRBD1. The CDR3 covers 17 residues. The J segment lost 0 bases and the V segment lost 2 bases, leaving 7 bases of the junction unmatched. The germline gives CDR1 SGHTA, CDR2 FQGNSA. The CDR3 coding sequence is TGTGCCAGCAGCTTACGACAGGGAGATTATAGCAATCAGCCCCAGCATTTT. Protein sequence: CASSLRQGDYSNQPQHF.

The gene calls are TRBV6-1 and TRBJ2-1; TRBD2 matches 8 bases. V lost 2 bases and J lost 6; bases outside the gene matches: 6. The CDR3 runs to 15 residues. CDR1 and CDR2 from the germline V gene are MNHNS and SASEGT. In DNA form, the CDR3 reads TGTGCCAGCAGTGAAACTAGCGGAGTTCCCAATGAGCAGTTCTTC. This gives the protein CASSETSGVPNEQFF.

Notes on this clone: Other DNA sequences from this sample encode an identical CDR3 as well. The chain carries TRBV18 and TRBJ2-7; 10 nucleotides align to TRBD2. CDR1 KGHSH and CDR2 LQKENI come from the germline V gene. V gave up 0 bases and J gave up 3 bases; unmatched junction bases: 2. The CDR3 length is 15 residues. Here the CDR3 DNA reads TGTGCCAGCTCACCACCGACTAGCGGGTACTACGAGCAGTACTTC. Amino acid sequence: CASSPPTSGYYEQYF.

CDR3 loop: CATSRVIGTDTQYF. CDR3 bases: TGTGCCACCAGCAGAGTGATAGGTACAGATACGCAGTATTTT. The chain is built from TRBV15 and TRBJ2-3; D is ambiguous. The V gene lost 1 base and the J gene lost 3 bases, with 8 bases spanning the gap. This CDR3 has 14 residues. Germline CDR1 LNHNV, CDR2 YYDKDF (reference sequence).

The rearrangement uses TRBV9 and TRBJ2-1, with 9 bases matching TRBD1. This CDR3 is 19 amino acids long. CDR1 and CDR2 (germline): SGDLS, YYNGEE. V shed 0 bases, J shed 7 bases, and the junction held 17 bases outside the gene matches. CDR3 sequence (DNA): TGTGCCAGCAGCGTAGGGAGTTCACAGGGGGCGCTTAGAAAGAATGAGCAGTTCTTC. Residues: CASSVGSSQGALRKNEQFF. The variable domain in full, with the rest retrieved from reference TRBV9 and TRBJ2-1, is DSGVTQTPKHLITATGQRVTLRCSPRSGDLSVYWYQQSLDQGLQFLIQYYNGEERAKGNILERFSAQQFPDLHSELNLSSLELGDSALYFCASSVGSSQGALRKNEQFFGPGTRLTVL.

The CDR3 DNA is TGTGCCAGCAGTGAGATGGGGCAGTACTTC. Encoded protein: CASSEMGQYF. The J gene is TRBJ2-7, the V gene TRBV6-1; D is undetermined. This CDR3 is 10 amino acids long. CDR1 is MNHNS and CDR2 is SASEGT in the germline V gene. V gave up 3 bases and J gave up 9 bases, with 6 bases separating them.

The chain carries TRBV5-4 and TRBJ2-5; D tentatively fits TRBD1 or TRBD2 (5 bases each). Trimming pared 2 bases from V and 0 bases from J, leaving 11 bases between. Germline CDR1 and CDR2: SGHNT and YYREEE (reference sequence). This CDR3 comprises 15 residues. The CDR3 protein is CASSFPGRDQETQYF. CDR3 bases: TGTGCCAGCAGCTTTCCAGGGCGGGACCAAGAGACCCAGTACTTC.

The chain is built from TRBV4-1 and TRBJ2-3; 8 bases map to TRBD2. Germline CDR1 is MGHRA and CDR2 is YSYEKL. The CDR3 runs 17 residues. The trim removed 4 bases at V and 6 bases at J, leaving 15 bases unmatched. CDR3 nucleotides: TGCGCCAGCAGCCGGGGTATGGCGGGAGGCCCCCAGGATACGCAGTATTTT. Its protein product is CASSRGMAGGPQDTQYF.

The chain couples TRBV4-1 to TRBJ2-3; TRBD2 aligns across 13 bases. The CDR3 has 18 residues. Germline V gene data show CDR1 as MGHRA and CDR2 as YSYEKL. V gave up 4 bases and J gave up 4 bases; unmatched junction bases: 11. The CDR3 sequence: CASSPGLAGVIAADTQYF. In DNA, the CDR3 is TGCGCCAGCAGCCCAGGACTAGCGGGAGTTATCGCCGCAGATACGCAGTATTTT.

The chain uses TRBV28 and TRBJ2-1; possibly TRBD1 for D (6 bases). V was pared by 2 bases and J by 7 bases, with 15 bases between. Germline V gene data show CDR1 as MDHEN and CDR2 as SYDVKM. This CDR3 contains 15 residues. CDR3 sequence reads: CASSLGGRVGNEQFF. CDR3 bases: TGTGCCAGCAGTTTAGGGGGCCGGGTGGGTAATGAGCAGTTCTTC.

This clone has a single count. The rearrangement links TRBV28 to TRBJ2-1; 9 bases fit TRBD2. The CDR3 totals 14 residues. The ends lost 5 bases at V and 7 bases at J; junction bases unmatched: 6. Per the germline V gene, CDR1 is MDHEN and CDR2 is SYDVKM. The CDR3 here is CASSPGLAWNEQFF. The CDR3 bases are TGTGCCAGCAGTCCAGGACTAGCGTGGAATGAGCAGTTCTTC.

This chain joins TRBV6-6 and TRBJ2-4; 7 bases agree with TRBD2. The CDR3 runs 15 residues. Germline assignment: CDR1 MNHNY and CDR2 SVGAGI (reference sequence). The junction had 6 bases not matched to a gene; V was cut back by 2 bases and J by 5 bases. DNA for the CDR3: TGTGCCAGCAGTTACGGCCCTAGCGGCCAAAACATTCAGTACTTC. This codes for CASSYGPSGQNIQYF.

In this sample, this clone turned up once. V usage is TRBV6-5 and J usage is TRBJ2-7; 7 nucleotides line up with TRBD1. This CDR3 is built from 15 residues. The trim removed 6 bases at V and 3 bases at J, leaving 11 bases unmatched. The V gene's germline CDR1 is MNHEY and CDR2 SVGAGI. CDR3 coding DNA: TGTGCCAGCAGACGCTCGCGGACAGGCTACTACGAGCAGTACTTC. This gives the protein CASRRSRTGYYEQYF.

The chain joins TRBV5-1 to TRBJ1-3; weak D call: TRBD1 (5 bases). CDR1 SGHRS and CDR2 YFSETQ come from the germline V gene. The length of the CDR3 is 18 residues. Trimming left V 2 bases short and J 0 bases short, with 18 bases between. The CDR3 coding sequence is TGCGCCAGCAGCTTCGCAAACCGGCGGGGCTTCTCTGGAAACACCATATATTTT. It yields the protein CASSFANRRGFSGNTIYF. The complete variable domain, with remaining parts taken from reference TRBV5-1 and TRBJ1-3, reads KAGVTQTPRYLIKTRGQQVTLSCSPISGHRSVSWYQQTPGQGLQFLFEYFSETQRNKGNFPGRFSGRQFSNSRSEMNVSTLELGDSALYLCASSFANRRGFSGNTIYFGEGSWLTVV.

The rearrangement joins TRBV5-1 to TRBJ2-3; the D gene could be TRBD1 or TRBD2 (5 bases each). CDR1 is SGHRS, CDR2 YFSETQ, per germline. The CDR3 is made up of 17 amino acids. Trimming shortened V by 3 bases and J by 1 base, and 18 bases separated the two germline ends. The CDR3 DNA reads TGCGCCAGCAGCTCTGACGGGACCGACCTTGGCACAGATACGCAGTATTTT. Translating gives CASSSDGTDLGTDTQYF.

The chain recombines TRBV5-4 with TRBJ1-2; D ambiguous. The CDR3 spans 16 residues. Looked up from germline, CDR1 is SGHNT and CDR2 is YYREEE (reference sequence). V was clipped by 0 bases and J by 4 bases, with 16 bases between them. The CDR3 region has the DNA TGTGCCAGCAGCTTGGGGGCCGATGAAGGGTTCTATGGCTACACCTTC. Amino acid sequence: CASSLGADEGFYGYTF.